A selection of T cell receptor beta chains follows, all from one sample in a study of T cell responses to AZD1222 COVID-19 vaccine. Sequencing used immunoSEQ multiplex PCR; TCRdb keeps in-frame clones, though not all of them. The profile shows roughly 100,000 clones, around 91% of them singletons. The sequencing here drew on peripheral blood, taken 28 days after the second AZD1222 dose. These receptors all come from an adult who received the AZD1222 COVID-19 vaccine. Both conserved end residues are part of each CDR3. A D gene is named only where the DNA matches it firmly. For some rows the clone size is stated as once, few or many, or as a class when expanded; others skip it.

abundance | d_gene | j_gene | v_gene | CDR3aa | CDR3nt
few | NA | TRBJ2-6 | TRBV6-4 | CASSPADSGANVLTF | TGTGCCAGCAGCCCCGCCGACTCTGGGGCCAACGTCCTGACTTTC
once | TRBD1 | TRBJ2-7 | TRBV9 | CASSNPGTGVAQYF | TGTGCCAGCAGCAACCCCGGGACAGGGGTCGCGCAGTACTTC
NA | TRBD1 | TRBJ2-7 | TRBV10-2 | CASSAAGGLDEQYF | TGCGCCAGCAGTGCAGCAGGGGGCCTGGACGAGCAGTACTTC
NA | NA | TRBJ1-2 | TRBV3-1/TRBV3-2 | CASSQDGGAYGYTF | TGTGCCAGCAGCCAAGATGGGGGGGCCTATGGCTACACCTTC
NA | NA | TRBJ1-1 | TRBV18 | CASSPPAGTEAFF | TGTGCCAGCTCACCACCTGCGGGGACTGAAGCTTTCTTT
NA | NA | TRBJ1-2 | TRBV4-3 | CASSLYTF | TGCGCCAGCAGCCTTTACACCTTC
NA | NA | TRBJ1-3 | TRBV6-5 | CASSLRGRGTDTIYF | TGTGCCAGCAGTTTGAGGGGCCGTGGCACGGACACCATATATTTT
NA | NA | TRBJ1-5 | TRBV10-3 | CAISDQAGGNQPQHF | TGTGCCATCAGTGATCAAGCGGGAGGCAATCAGCCCCAGCATTTT
NA | TRBD1 | TRBJ1-2 | TRBV9 | CASSVDDRGQAGYTF | TGTGCCAGCAGCGTAGACGACAGGGGGCAGGCTGGCTACACCTTC
once | NA | TRBJ1-5 | TRBV5-1 | CASSLGDIEQPQHF | TGCGCCAGCAGCTTGGGGGATATAGAACAGCCCCAGCATTTT
NA | NA | TRBJ1-2 | TRBV20-1 | CSARRPGGYTF | TGCAGTGCTAGAAGGCCGGGTGGCTACACCTTC
NA | NA | TRBJ2-2 | TRBV9 | CASTRSVGNTGELFF | TGTGCCAGCACCAGAAGCGTGGGGAACACCGGGGAGCTGTTTTTT
NA | NA | TRBJ1-3 | TRBV5-6 | CASSLGFSGNTIYF | TGTGCCAGCAGCTTGGGCTTTTCTGGAAACACCATATATTTT
NA | NA | TRBJ2-7 | TRBV7-2 | CASSLGRGPGTSYEQYF | TGTGCCAGCAGCTTAGGAAGGGGCCCCGGGACATCCTACGAGCAGTACTTC
NA | NA | TRBJ2-2 | TRBV11-2 | CASRRGRLGNTGELFF | TGTGCCAGCAGGCGAGGCAGGTTGGGGAACACCGGGGAGCTGTTTTTT
once | NA | TRBJ2-7 | TRBV3-1/TRBV3-2 | CASSQESGGRTYEQYF | TGTGCCAGCAGCCAAGAATCGGGCGGACGGACCTACGAGCAGTACTTC
once | NA | TRBJ1-2 | TRBV9 | CASSVGLGSYYGYTF | TGTGCCAGCAGCGTAGGATTAGGGTCTTACTATGGCTACACCTTC
NA | NA | TRBJ2-7 | TRBV21-1 | CASSGGGPNEQYF | TGTGCCAGCAGCGGGGGGGGCCCCAACGAGCAGTACTTC
NA | NA | TRBJ1-2 | TRBV27 | CASREMGRYLGYTF | TGTGCCAGCAGAGAAATGGGCCGGTACCTTGGCTACACCTTC
NA | TRBD1 | TRBJ1-1 | TRBV24-1 | CASTKGQGITEAFF | TGTGCCTCCACGAAGGGACAGGGGATCACTGAAGCTTTCTTT
NA | TRBD1 | TRBJ1-2 | TRBV4-3 | CASSQVGTVPYGYTF | TGCGCCAGCAGCCAAGTCGGGACAGTACCTTATGGCTACACCTTC
NA | NA | TRBJ1-4 | TRBV27 | CASSGGLRGVDEKLFF | TGTGCCAGCAGTGGGGGTCTGCGAGGGGTGGATGAAAAACTGTTTTTT
NA | NA | TRBJ2-3 | TRBV4-2 | CASSPRAAGKITDTQYF | TGTGCCAGCAGCCCTCGGGCGGCAGGGAAAATCACAGATACGCAGTATTTT
NA | NA | TRBJ2-3 | TRBV5-6 | CASSGVTTDTQYF | TGTGCCAGCAGCGGGGTAACCACAGATACGCAGTATTTT
NA | TRBD2 | TRBJ2-2 | TRBV27 | CASSPGGVRNTGELFF | TGTGCCAGCAGCCCTGGGGGGGTCCGGAACACCGGGGAGCTGTTTTTT
NA | NA | TRBJ1-1 | TRBV6-5 | CASRDSGAFF | TGTGCCAGCAGAGACAGCGGCGCTTTCTTT
once | NA | TRBJ2-7 | TRBV5-4 | CASSTGGKVYEQYF | TGTGCCAGCAGTACCGGGGGAAAGGTCTACGAGCAGTACTTC
NA | TRBD1 | TRBJ2-5 | TRBV7-2 | CASSPGQGGETQYF | TGTGCCAGCAGCCCAGGACAGGGAGGAGAGACCCAGTACTTC
NA | TRBD1 | TRBJ1-4 | TRBV7-2 | CASSAWDRASEKLFF | TGTGCCAGCAGCGCCTGGGACAGAGCGAGCGAAAAACTGTTTTTT
medium-sized | NA | TRBJ1-1 | TRBV13 | CASSFGTPNTEAFF | TGTGCCAGCAGCTTTGGGACACCGAACACTGAAGCTTTCTTT
NA | NA | TRBJ2-7 | TRBV5-1 | CASSPEGDSPYEQYF | TGCGCCAGCAGTCCTGAGGGCGACAGTCCCTACGAGCAGTACTTC
NA | NA | TRBJ2-2 | TRBV6-5 | CASSSYTGELFF | TGTGCCAGCAGTTCCTATACCGGGGAGCTGTTTTTT
once | NA | TRBJ2-7 | TRBV2 | CASRRVEGTTGSEQYF | TGTGCCAGCAGGCGGGTAGAAGGGACAACTGGCTCGGAGCAGTACTTC
NA | NA | TRBJ2-3 | TRBV30 | CALTTRPPDTQYF | TGTGCCTTGACGACCCGGCCCCCAGATACGCAGTATTTT
NA | TRBD1 | TRBJ1-4 | TRBV4-3 | CASSQEVPTGLNEKLFF | TGCGCCAGCAGCCAAGAAGTGCCGACAGGGTTGAATGAAAAACTGTTTTTT